The 13 T cell receptor beta chains given below trace back to one sample, sequenced in a study of blood T cell repertoires in COVID-19. This table comes from immunoSEQ multiplex PCR, and its TCRdb copy is limited to in-frame clones, with some not included. This sample has 350,000 to 400,000 clones, with over 75% found just once. The sequencing input was PBMCs or T cells enriched from blood (not recorded which). Source of these receptors: a woman aged 30 to 39 with acute COVID-19.

This rearrangement joins TRBV5-1 to TRBJ1-4; TRBD1 matches at 12 bases. This CDR3 is 19 amino acids long. Germline lookup yields CDR1 SGHRS and CDR2 YFSETQ. V lost 0 bases to trimming and J lost 7 bases; unmatched junction nucleotides: 13. CDR3 in amino acids: CASSLEVGDRGRVIEKLFF. DNA for the CDR3: TGCGCCAGCAGCTTGGAGGTTGGGGACAGGGGGCGAGTTATTGAAAAACTGTTTTTT.

The V call is TRBV18, the J call TRBJ2-7; D is possibly TRBD1 (6 bases). Germline V CDR1 and CDR2: KGHSH, LQKENI. With 0 bases removed from V and 2 bases from J, the gap between germline ends came to 11 bases. This CDR3 is built from 15 residues. The CDR3 DNA reads TGTGCCAGCTCACCACCGATGGCAGGGGCCTACGAGCAGTACTTC. Translation: CASSPPMAGAYEQYF.

This sequence joins TRBV6-5 and TRBJ1-2, with 11 bases identical to TRBD1. Per the germline V gene, CDR1 is MNHEY and CDR2 is SVGAGI. V gave up 6 bases and J gave up 3 bases; unmatched junction bases: 6. The CDR3 has 15 amino acids. The CDR3 spells CASSRGQGADYGYTF. The CDR3 DNA reads TGTGCCAGCAGCCGCGGACAGGGGGCGGACTATGGCTACACCTTC.

The chain links TRBV19 to TRBJ1-6; D remains unclear. CDR1 and CDR2 (germline): LNHDA, SQIVND (reference sequence). V lost 3 bases to trimming and J lost 0 bases, with 6 bases between them. CDR3 length equals 15 residues. This CDR3 reads CASSIGSSYNSPLHF. CDR3 DNA sequence: TGTGCCAGTAGTATCGGGAGCTCCTATAATTCACCCCTCCACTTT.

This clone was seen once. This chain connects TRBV19 to TRBJ2-3; a weak D match, TRBD2 (5 bases). V lost 2 bases to trimming and J lost 4 bases, with 7 bases between them. The CDR3 is made up of 13 amino acids. The germline gives CDR1 LNHDA, CDR2 SQIVND (reference sequence). The chain's CDR3 is CASSILASDTQYF. CDR3 coding DNA: TGTGCCAGTAGTATACTAGCATCAGATACGCAGTATTTT.

The rearrangement links TRBV6-2 or TRBV6-3 to TRBJ2-2, with TRBD1 matching over 8 bases. This CDR3 spans 14 amino acids. The junction had 3 bases not matched to a gene; V was cut back by 6 bases and J by 3 bases. Germline values: CDR1 MNHEY, CDR2 SVGEGT. The CDR3 DNA follows: TGTGCCAGCAGCCGACAGGGGTACACCGGGGAGCTGTTTTTT. It specifies CASSRQGYTGELFF.

This chain uses TRBV3-1 (or the pseudogene TRBV3-2) with TRBJ1-4; D is perhaps TRBD1 (6 bases). The CDR3 runs to 16 residues. V lost 1 base, J lost 5 bases, and 14 bases lay in between. In germline, CDR1 is LGHDT, CDR2 YNNKEL (reference sequence). In nucleotides, the CDR3 is TGTGCCAGCAGCCAAGGCCGGGACAAGGGAAATGAAAAACTGTTTTTT. It yields the protein CASSQGRDKGNEKLFF.

This chain joins TRBV24-1 and TRBJ2-5, with D possibly matching TRBD2 (5 bases). CDR1 KGHDR and CDR2 SFDVKD come from the germline V gene. There are 13 residues in the CDR3. Trimming left V 4 bases short and J 6 bases short, with 11 bases between. CDR3 residues: CATSESGWQTQYF. Here the CDR3 DNA reads TGTGCCACCAGTGAGTCGGGGTGGCAGACCCAGTACTTC.

This chain connects TRBV5-1 to TRBJ1-2, with a weak D call TRBD1 (6 bases). V lost 1 base and J lost 5, with 15 bases in between. Germline lookup yields CDR1 SGHRS and CDR2 YFSETQ. This CDR3 spans 15 amino acids. The CDR3 is CASSLMAGARYGYTF. CDR3 bases: TGCGCCAGCAGCTTGATGGCAGGGGCGAGGTATGGCTACACCTTC.

This clone occurred a few times. V and J are TRBV7-3 and TRBJ2-2, with 9 bases aligning to TRBD1. The CDR3 extends over 15 amino acids. After removal of 4 bases from V and 6 bases from J, the junction contained 6 bases not matched to a gene. Germline-derived CDR1 and CDR2 are SGHTA and FQGTGA. The CDR3 DNA is TGTGCCAGCAGCTCCGGGACAGGGTTGTCCGGGGAGCTGTTTTTT. Translating it yields CASSSGTGLSGELFF.

This sequence joins TRBV19 and TRBJ1-3, with no clear D. The CDR3 consists of 14 residues. Germline lookup yields CDR1 LNHDA and CDR2 SQIVND (reference sequence). V lost 3 bases, J lost 1 base, and 7 bases lay in between. CDR3 sequence: CASSMRGSGNTIYF. CDR3 sequence (DNA): TGTGCCAGTAGTATGCGGGGTTCTGGAAACACCATATATTTT.

V and J are TRBV27 and TRBJ2-7, with D perhaps TRBD2 (7 bases). Trimming removed 5 bases from V and 7 bases from J, with 12 bases in between. The CDR3 contains 12 residues. Germline V gene lookup returns CDR1 MNHEY and CDR2 SMNVEV (reference sequence). The CDR3 here is CASSIRGGEQYF. CDR3 nucleotides: TGTGCCAGCAGTATCAGGGGAGGGGAGCAGTACTTC.

The chain recombines TRBV7-9 with TRBJ1-4; the D gene is possibly TRBD1 (6 bases). Germline CDR1 SEHNR, CDR2 FQNEAQ (reference sequence). This CDR3 has 15 residues. V lost 5 bases and J lost 8, with 18 bases in between. The CDR3 sequence: CASSPFADSKEKLFF. As DNA, the CDR3 is TGTGCCAGCAGCCCCTTCGCGGACAGCAAGGAAAAACTGTTTTTT.